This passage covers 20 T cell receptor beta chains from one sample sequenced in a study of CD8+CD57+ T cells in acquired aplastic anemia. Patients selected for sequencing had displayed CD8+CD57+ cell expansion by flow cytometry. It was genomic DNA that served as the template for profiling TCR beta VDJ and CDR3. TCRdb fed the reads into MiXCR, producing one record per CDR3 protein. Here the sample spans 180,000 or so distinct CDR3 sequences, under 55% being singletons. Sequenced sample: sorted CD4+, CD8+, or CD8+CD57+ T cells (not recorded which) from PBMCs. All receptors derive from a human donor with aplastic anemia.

CDR3 protein: CASSFGRGSDTQYF. The CDR3 DNA reads TGTGCCAGCAGCTTCGGGCGAGGGTCAGATACGCAGTATTTT. The chain employs TRBV7-2 and TRBJ2-3, with a possible D match to TRBD2 (5 bases). The germline gives CDR1 SGHTA, CDR2 FQGNSA. The CDR3 sequence is 14 residues long. The germline V and J ends were trimmed by 3 bases and 4 bases, with 11 bases remaining between them.

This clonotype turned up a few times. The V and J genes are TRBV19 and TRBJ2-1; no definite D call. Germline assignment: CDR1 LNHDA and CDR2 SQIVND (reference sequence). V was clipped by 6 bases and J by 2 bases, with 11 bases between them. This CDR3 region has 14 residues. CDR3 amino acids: CASRPGTPYNEQFF. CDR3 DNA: TGTGCCAGTAGGCCGGGCACACCCTACAATGAGCAGTTCTTC.

DNA of the CDR3: TGTGCCAGCAGCCCCACTAGCAAACACGAGCAGTACTTC. Amino acids: CASSPTSKHEQYF. This chain joins TRBV7-9 and TRBJ2-7; a weak D match, TRBD2 (6 bases). The CDR3 sequence is 13 residues long. V shed 5 bases and J shed 5 bases, with 13 bases lying between them. CDR1 is SEHNR and CDR2 is FQNEAQ in the germline V gene (reference sequence).

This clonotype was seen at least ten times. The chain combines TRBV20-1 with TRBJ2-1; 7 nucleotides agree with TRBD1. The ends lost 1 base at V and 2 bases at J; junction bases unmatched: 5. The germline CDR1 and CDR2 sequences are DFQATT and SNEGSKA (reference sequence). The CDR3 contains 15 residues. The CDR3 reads CSARGGGQAYNEQFF. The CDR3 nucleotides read TGCAGTGCTAGAGGTGGTGGACAGGCCTACAATGAGCAGTTCTTC.

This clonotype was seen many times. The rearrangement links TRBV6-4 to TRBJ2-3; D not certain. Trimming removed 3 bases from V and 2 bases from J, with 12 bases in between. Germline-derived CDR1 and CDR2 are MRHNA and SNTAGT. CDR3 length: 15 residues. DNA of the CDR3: TGTGCCAGCAGTGAATCCTGGGCCGTCACAGATACGCAGTATTTT. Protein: CASSESWAVTDTQYF.

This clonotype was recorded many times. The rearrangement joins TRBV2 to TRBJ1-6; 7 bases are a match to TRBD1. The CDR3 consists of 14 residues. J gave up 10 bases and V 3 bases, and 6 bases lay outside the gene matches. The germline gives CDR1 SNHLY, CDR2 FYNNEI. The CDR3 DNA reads TGTGCCAGCAGTGATAGGGGGCGTTGGTCACCCCTCCACTTT. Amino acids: CASSDRGRWSPLHF.

CDR3 nucleotide sequence: TGTGCCACCTCGGGACAGGCCTACAATGAGCAGTTCTTC. Amino acid sequence: CATSGQAYNEQFF. The genes are TRBV24-1 and TRBJ2-1, with TRBD1 matching over 8 bases. V trimming: 9 bases; J trimming: 2 bases; junction bases outside the gene matches: 2. CDR1 and CDR2 (germline): KGHDR, SFDVKD. The CDR3 length is 13 residues.

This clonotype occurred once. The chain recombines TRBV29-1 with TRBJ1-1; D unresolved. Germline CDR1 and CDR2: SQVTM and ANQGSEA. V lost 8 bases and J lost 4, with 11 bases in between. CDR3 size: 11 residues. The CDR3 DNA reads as TGCAGCCAAGCCGTAGGCACTGAAGCTTTCTTT. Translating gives CSQAVGTEAFF.

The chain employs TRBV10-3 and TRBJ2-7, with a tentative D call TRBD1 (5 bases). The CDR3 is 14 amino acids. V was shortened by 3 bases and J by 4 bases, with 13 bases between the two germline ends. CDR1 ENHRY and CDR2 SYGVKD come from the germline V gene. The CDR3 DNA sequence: TGTGCCATCAGTGAATCGACAGTTCAGTACGAGCAGTACTTC. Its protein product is CAISESTVQYEQYF.

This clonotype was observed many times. The CDR3 is CSARQGYGYTF. The CDR3 bases are TGCAGTGCTCGACAGGGATATGGCTACACCTTC. The V call is TRBV20-1, the J call TRBJ1-2; 7 nucleotides align to TRBD1. V lost 5 bases and J lost 5; bases outside the gene matches: 2. In germline, CDR1 is DFQATT, CDR2 SNEGSKA (reference sequence). The CDR3 has 11 residues.

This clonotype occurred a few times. The DNA of the CDR3 is TGTGCCAGCAGTGCCCTCGGGGGTTCCACTGAAGCTTTCTTT. This sequence encodes CASSALGGSTEAFF. The chain couples TRBV6-1 to TRBJ1-1; possibly TRBD1 for D (5 bases). CDR1 MNHNS and CDR2 SASEGT come from the germline V gene. CDR3 length equals 14 residues. Trimming removed 4 bases from V and 4 bases from J, with 13 bases in between.

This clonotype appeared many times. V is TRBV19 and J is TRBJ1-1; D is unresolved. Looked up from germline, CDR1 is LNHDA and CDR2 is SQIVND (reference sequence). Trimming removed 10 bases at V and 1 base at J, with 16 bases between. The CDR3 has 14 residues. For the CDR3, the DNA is TGTGCCACCAAAAACCAAGCGGGGAACACTGAAGCTTTCTTT. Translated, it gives CATKNQAGNTEAFF. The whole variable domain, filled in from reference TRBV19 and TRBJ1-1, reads DGGITQSPKYLFRKEGQNVTLSCEQNLNHDAMYWYRQDPGQGLRLIYYSQIVNDFQKGDIAEGYSVSREKKESFPLTVTSAQKNPTAFYLCATKNQAGNTEAFFGQGTRLTVV.

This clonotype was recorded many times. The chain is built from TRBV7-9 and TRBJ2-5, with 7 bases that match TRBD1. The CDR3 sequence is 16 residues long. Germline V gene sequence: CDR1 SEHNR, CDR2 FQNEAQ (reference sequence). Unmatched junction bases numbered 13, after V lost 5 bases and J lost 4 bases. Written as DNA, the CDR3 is TGTGCCAGCAGCCCTATGACAGGGAACACGGCAGAGACCCAGTACTTC. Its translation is CASSPMTGNTAETQYF. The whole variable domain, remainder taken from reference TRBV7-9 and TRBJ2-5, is DTGVSQNPRHKITKRGQNVTFRCDPISEHNRLYWYRQTLGQGPEFLTYFQNEAQLEKSRLLSDRFSAERPKGSFSTLEIQRTEQGDSAMYLCASSPMTGNTAETQYFGPGTRLLVL.

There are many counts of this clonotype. The CDR3 region is CASSPWSSLNTGELFF. In nucleotides, the CDR3 is TGTGCCAGCAGCCCCTGGTCCAGCTTGAACACCGGGGAGCTGTTTTTT. V is TRBV7-3 and J is TRBJ2-2, with D unresolved. Trimming took off 5 bases at V and 1 base at J, with 14 bases between the two ends. The CDR3 has 16 residues. CDR1 SGHTA and CDR2 FQGTGA come from the germline V gene.

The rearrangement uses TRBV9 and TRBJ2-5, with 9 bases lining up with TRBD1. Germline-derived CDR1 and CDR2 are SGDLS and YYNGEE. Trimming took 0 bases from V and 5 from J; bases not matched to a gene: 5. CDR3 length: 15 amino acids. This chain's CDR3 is CASSVGTGARETQYF. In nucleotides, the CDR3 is TGTGCCAGCAGCGTAGGGACAGGGGCTCGGGAGACCCAGTACTTC.

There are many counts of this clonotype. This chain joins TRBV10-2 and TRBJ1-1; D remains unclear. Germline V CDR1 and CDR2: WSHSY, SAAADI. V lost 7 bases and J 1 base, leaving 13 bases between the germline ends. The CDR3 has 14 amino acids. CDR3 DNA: TGCGCCAGCAAGGAAGGGAGTGCGAACACTGAAGCTTTCTTT. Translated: CASKEGSANTEAFF.

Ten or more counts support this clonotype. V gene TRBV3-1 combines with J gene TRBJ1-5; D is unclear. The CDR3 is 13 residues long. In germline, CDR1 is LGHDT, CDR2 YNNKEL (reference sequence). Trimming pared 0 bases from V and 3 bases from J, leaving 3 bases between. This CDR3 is CASSQDPNQPQHF. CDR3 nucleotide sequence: TGTGCCAGCAGCCAAGACCCCAATCAGCCCCAGCATTTT.

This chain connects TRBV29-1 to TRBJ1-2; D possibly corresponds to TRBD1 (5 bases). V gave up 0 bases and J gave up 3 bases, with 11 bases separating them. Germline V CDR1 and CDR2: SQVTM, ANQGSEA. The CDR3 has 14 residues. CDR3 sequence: CSVEEDEGYYGYTF. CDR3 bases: TGCAGCGTTGAAGAGGATGAGGGGTACTATGGCTACACCTTC. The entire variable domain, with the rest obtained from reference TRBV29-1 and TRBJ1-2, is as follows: SAVISQKPSRDICQRGTSLTIQCQVDSQVTMMFWYRQQPGQSLTLIATANQGSEATYESGFVIDKFPISRPNLTFSTLTVSNMSPEDSSIYLCSVEEDEGYYGYTFGSGTRLTVV.

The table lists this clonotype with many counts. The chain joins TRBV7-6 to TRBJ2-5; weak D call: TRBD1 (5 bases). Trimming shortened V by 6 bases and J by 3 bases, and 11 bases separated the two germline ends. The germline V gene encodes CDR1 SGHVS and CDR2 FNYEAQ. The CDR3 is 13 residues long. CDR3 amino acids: CASRAGLEETQYF. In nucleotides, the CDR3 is TGTGCCAGCAGAGCAGGGTTGGAAGAGACCCAGTACTTC.

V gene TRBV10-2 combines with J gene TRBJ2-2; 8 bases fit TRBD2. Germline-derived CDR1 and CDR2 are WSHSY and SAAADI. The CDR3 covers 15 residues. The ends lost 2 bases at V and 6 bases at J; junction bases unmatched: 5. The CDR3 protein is CASSETGGPAGELFF. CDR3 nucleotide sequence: TGCGCCAGCAGTGAGACGGGAGGGCCGGCCGGGGAGCTGTTTTTT.